A single sample is the source of the 9 T cell receptor beta chains below, sequenced in a study of T cells in localized non-small cell lung cancer. Here immunoSEQ multiplex PCR was the method, and the copy in TCRdb shows in-frame clones only, minus some. Among over a thousand clones listed, 20% to 25% were seen once. The material sequenced was normal lung tissue next to the tumor, taken before any cancer treatment. These receptors were collected from a male donor at least 60 years old with stage III squamous cell lung carcinoma.

The chain links TRBV28 to TRBJ2-5; D uncertain. V was clipped by 6 bases and J by 4 bases, with 9 bases between them. Germline V gene lookup returns CDR1 MDHEN and CDR2 SYDVKM. The CDR3 is 12 amino acids. CDR3 amino acids: CASSSEPETQYF. The CDR3 DNA is TGTGCCAGCAGCTCCGAGCCAGAGACCCAGTACTTC.

The genes are TRBV9 and TRBJ2-2, with TRBD2 identical over 9 bases. The CDR3 is 16 residues long. Germline loops: CDR1 SGDLS, CDR2 YYNGEE. V was pared by 4 bases and J by 6 bases, with 10 bases of the junction left unmatched. The CDR3 sequence is CASSQTGAGGAGELFF. CDR3 bases: TGTGCCAGCAGCCAAACCGGAGCGGGGGGAGCCGGGGAGCTGTTTTTT.

This clone came up a few times. The chain couples TRBV7-5 to TRBJ2-3; TRBD2 is taken as the D call from the table, unchecked against the DNA. TRBV7-5 is assigned pseudogene status. This CDR3 has 18 amino acids. This CDR3 reads CASSYRPTSGGATDTQYF. The CDR3 DNA is TGTGCCAGCAGCTACCGCCCCACTAGCGGGGGGGCCACAGATACGCAGTATTTT.

The gene calls are TRBV19 and TRBJ2-2; D gene ambiguous. Germline CDR1 and CDR2: LNHDA and SQIVND (reference sequence). The CDR3 sequence is 16 residues long. V was shortened by 5 bases and J by 2 bases, with 15 bases between the two germline ends. The CDR3 reads CASSVKTSLNTGELFF. The CDR3 nucleotides are TGTGCCAGTAGTGTCAAGACTTCCCTAAACACCGGGGAGCTGTTTTTT.

This rearrangement joins TRBV18 to TRBJ1-2, with D maybe TRBD1 (6 bases). Germline CDR1 KGHSH, CDR2 LQKENI. The CDR3 is 13 amino acids. Trimming took 2 bases from V and 4 from J, leaving 8 bases between them. CDR3 region: CASSPGGLYGYTF. CDR3 sequence (DNA): TGTGCCAGCTCACCAGGGGGGCTCTATGGCTACACCTTC.

This clone rates as large. The chain carries TRBV9 and TRBJ1-6; D ambiguous. Germline loops: CDR1 SGDLS, CDR2 YYNGEE. V was cut by 7 bases and J by 9 bases, with 11 bases left in between. The length of the CDR3 is 12 residues. CDR3 sequence reads: CASGWRGSPLHF. The CDR3 DNA is TGTGCCAGCGGTTGGCGGGGTTCACCCCTCCACTTT.

The chain combines TRBV9 with TRBJ2-1; D is undetermined. The CDR3 is 15 residues long. Between the trimmed V and J ends, which lost 5 bases and 1 base, there was a span of 13 bases. Germline CDR1 reads SGDLS; CDR2 reads YYNGEE. CDR3 region: CASSEDSGSYNEQFF. The CDR3 DNA follows: TGTGCCAGCAGTGAAGATTCGGGTTCCTACAATGAGCAGTTCTTC.

This chain connects TRBV6-8 to TRBJ2-7, with a possible D match to TRBD1 (5 bases). Trimming removed 6 bases from V and 2 bases from J, with 8 bases in between. This CDR3 has 12 residues. In germline, CDR1 is MNHGY, CDR2 SAAAGT. DNA for the CDR3: TGTGCCAGCAGAGGGGATGCCTACGAGCAGTACTTC. Amino acid sequence: CASRGDAYEQYF.

This clone showed up just a few times. The V call is TRBV4-1, the J call TRBJ1-2, with 9 bases fitting TRBD1. J lost 6 bases, V lost 0 bases, and 8 bases had no gene match. The CDR3 has 16 residues. Germline-derived CDR1 and CDR2 are MGHRA and YSYEKL. The DNA for the CDR3 is TGCGCCAGCAGCCAAGATCCATCGACAGGGGGAAATGGCTACACCTTC. Residues: CASSQDPSTGGNGYTF.